The entry below gives a single T cell receptor beta chain sequence along with its context. Its antigen target is currently unknown. Base qualities are not at hand, and no much larger clone is one base apart. Taken from cysteine to phenylalanine, the CDR3 has 17 residues. Here the CDR3 DNA is all that survives: 51 bases in frame from base 1. At the junction V is shortened by 5 bases and J by 1 base, with 17 bases in between. Taken from the germline V gene (reference sequence), the CDR1 and CDR2 loops are SEHNR and FQNEAQ. Library construction relied on the immunoSEQ multiplex PCR assay. For the multiplex PCR, a mixture combining 60 forward primers for TCR Vbeta segments and 13 reverse primers for TCR Jbeta segments was used. The CDR3 region of rearranged TCR beta genes was amplified from genomic DNA with a multiplex PCR assay. The Illumina HiSeq System was used to sequence the amplified TCR beta libraries as 87-base-pair reads. The source study handled its data this way. A later analysis tallied roughly 76 million unique TCR beta chains across the 666 repertoires, and around 10 million of those chains were shared by two or more donors. Raw reads were error-corrected and collapsed into unique sequences with a nearest-neighbor algorithm that merged closely related sequences to remove PCR and sequencing errors. V, D and J gene segments were assigned by aligning CDR3 sequences to IMGT reference sequences. For a sequence to be retained, a match of at least six nucleotides to both a V gene segment and a J gene segment was required. A rearrangement was called productive if the CDR3 had no stop codons and remained in frame with V and J, and every other rearrangement was called non-productive. CDR3 was defined by IMGT convention, running from the second conserved V-encoded cysteine to the conserved J-encoded phenylalanine. The earlier analysis of approximately 500 of the donors excluded sequences that lacked an unambiguous match to a single V gene segment. An earlier analysis of several hundred of the donors classified V segments as functional when productive rearrangements were above 56.7% and as segregating when the standard deviation between donors was above 5%. To diagnose cytomegalovirus status from the catalog of TCR beta chain sequences, a statistical classification framework was built. In a later analysis, TCR nucleotide sequences were compared against IMGT/GENE-DB human TR gene sequences so that V and J genes could be assigned. Using the TCRdist pipeline, a later analysis assigned CDR3 sequences along with most-parsimonious VDJ recombination scenarios. A later analysis defined each TCR beta chain by its CDR3 amino acid sequence plus V-gene family, and excluded reads lacking a unique V-gene family. In a later analysis, 500 to 650 highly shared, low-generation-probability nucleotide sequences were removed to address suspected cross-contamination and a sequencing artifact. In a later analysis, a clonal expansion index for each public chain was calculated from normalized within-repertoire ranks of inferred template counts. In a later analysis, generation probabilities were computed with a VDJ recombination model fitted to out-of-frame rearrangements, and the resulting probabilities were checked against IGoR. In a later analysis, hypergeometric tests were used to score TCR-TCR, TCR-HLA and TCR-CMV co-occurrence, with a repertoire-size bias correction applied to TCR pairs. False discovery rates were estimated in a later analysis by permuting HLA or CMV assignments 20 times. In a later analysis, co-occurring TCRs were grouped with DBSCAN, and TCRdist sequence similarity was added when clustering was performed within HLA-allele-positive subsets. Repertoires with fewer than 30,000 or more than 120,000 public chains were left out of co-occurrence clustering, as were five repertoires with anomalous nucleotide sharing. The source is immuneACCESS, and TCRdb retained only in-frame sequences with V and J called. Part of the clones is not carried over; for the studies checked, unresolved V genes explain less than half of this, and the remainder is unexplained. V and J calls and clone size are copied from that table; D and trimming were computed from the DNA. For this sample the table gives around 57,000 clones, of which around 92% were detected only once. The biggest ten clones account for more than 1.3% of the sample.

This sample is part of a study of cytomegalovirus exposure and HLA in healthy donors (dated by TCRdb to the late 2010s). Context from the whole study: In an earlier analysis of around 540 of the donors, approximately 260 Gb of sequence data and 117 million unique TCR beta sequences from some 170 million T cells were reported. About 300 gigabases of sequencing data and 70 million to 95 million unique TCR sequences made up an early release that covered roughly 670 HLA-typed donors. Among the roughly 400 genotyped donors, approximately 76% belonged to the genetic ancestry cluster associated with self-reported Caucasian donors. The study aimed to test whether signatures of past pathogen exposure could be identified by cataloging public T cell receptors. The T cell repertoires of under 700 subjects were profiled by immunosequencing and related to cytomegalovirus serostatus. Along with the roughly 710-subject first cohort, a separate validation cohort of 120 different subjects was used. High-throughput TCR immunosequencing, statistical association of individual TCRs with disease status, and machine learning were combined to predict cytomegalovirus infection status. A later analysis re-examined previously published TCR beta repertoires from 500 to 700 donors and added high-resolution HLA genotyping to investigate patterns of TCR occurrence. Rather than using new phenotypic data, the later analysis identified candidate immune exposures from TCR beta sequences and from how often those sequences occurred across donors. To decide whether each TCR beta V gene segment behaved as functional or pseudogenic, an earlier analysis of fewer than 750 of the donors relied on high-throughput TCR beta sequencing. Donor age, sex, ethnicity and CMV serostatus were compiled together with the repertoire data. A later genetic analysis used genome-wide SNP genotypes for about 65% of the roughly 670 donors, treating that subset as a discovery cohort. All discovery cohort repertoires had been generated on a single sequencing platform. Class I and class II HLA loci were covered by the typing at four-digit resolution. Typing coverage differed by locus: A, B, C, DRB1 and DQB1 were typed in roughly 629-630 donors, DQA1 in about 560, DPA1 in nearly 610, and DPB1 in 472. Roughly 5 DR-DQ haplotypes were handled as single units for association and clustering, since linkage in the cohort was strong. Among roughly 400 genotyped donors of the cohort, an average of approximately 200,000 unique TCR beta nucleotide sequences was sequenced per donor, of which about 18% were non-productive. Broad study findings and their caveats: In a later analysis, the rate of TCR association differed among HLA loci, with DRB1 alleles having the most associated TCRs and HLA-C alleles having the fewest. In the study, 164 TCR beta chains were listed as associated with cytomegalovirus. Several of the top co-occurrence clusters appeared to be linked to parvovirus B19, influenza, CMV and Epstein-Barr virus, according to a later analysis. In vitro tests confirmed that a few of the cytomegalovirus-associated TCR beta chains recognize cytomegalovirus antigens. Only TCR beta chains were sequenced in this cohort, and the absence of alpha or paired-chain data limited detectable features. Because HLA typing was missing for some donors at each locus, association tests included only the typed subset. In a later genetic analysis, fewer N-insertions in productive TCRs were reported among donors in an Asian-associated ancestry cluster than the 666-donor mean. Some IMGT-functional V segments, including TRBV6-2 and TRBV6-3, could not be told apart with the 87-base-pair reads, so those segments were excluded. An earlier analysis of around 500 of the donors showed that most TCR beta V segments appeared in productive rearrangements either about 87% or about 30% of the time, which broadly matched IMGT annotations. Because counts were too low, seventeen rarely observed V segments, including chromosome 9 orphons, were excluded from the earlier analysis of several hundred of the donors. A later analysis found that HLA-associated TCR beta chains were more clonally expanded and had lower generation probabilities than equally common non-associated chains. An association between a missense DCLRE1C variant and V-gene and J-gene trimming of TCR beta chains was found in a later genetic analysis and replicated in an independent cohort. Linkage disequilibrium might explain the correlated functional status among segregating V segments, but an unknown experimental factor could not be ruled out. Cytomegalovirus status was reported to be diagnosed by the classifier with high specificity and sensitivity in both the original and validation cohorts. The only immune exposure information available for the cohort was CMV serostatus. Most TCR sequences were seen in very few donors, while some public TCRs were found in many individuals. A later analysis found that most CMV-associated TCR beta chains appeared HLA-restricted, with HLA associations seemingly driven largely by CMV exposure. In a later analysis, more than 15,000 TCR beta sequences were associated with specific HLA alleles at a false discovery rate of 0.05. It was suggested by the authors that the approach could potentially be generalized to other disease states and immunological phenotypes. When HLA alleles, especially DR and DQ, strongly co-occurred, attributing TCR associations to individual alleles was difficult. A cluster of highly shared sequence variants was judged likely to be a technical artifact of the sequencing pipeline. A further reported finding was that TCR beta sequences accurately predicted the HLA-A and HLA-B alleles for most subjects in the first cohort. Roughly uniform sequencing depth across donors was assumed in presence/absence analyses, although this assumption may not hold.

The cohort consisted of fewer than 700 healthy bone marrow donors. At the time of sampling, every cohort member was nominally healthy, though immune exposures that went unrecorded were likely present. The donor tested CMV seropositive, placing the donor among the 289 seropositive members of the cohort. A peripheral blood sample was provided by each donor, and peripheral blood mononuclear cells were used for TCR beta sequencing. Genomic DNA extraction from the blood cell samples was performed with the Qiagen DNeasy Blood Extraction Kit. Sequencing input: PBMCs. The chain joins TRBV7-9 to TRBJ2-2; the D gene is possibly TRBD1, with 6 bases matching. This TCR was sampled from a man aged 25 to 45 in good health and CMV-seropositive. The CDR3: CASSLEKGTRNTGELFF. The DNA sequence follows: TGTGCCAGCAGCCTGGAGAAAGGGACAAGGAACACCGGGGAGCTGTTTTTT.